The 19 T cell receptor beta chains below come from one sample, sequenced in a study of blood T cell repertoires in COVID-19. Using immunoSEQ multiplex PCR, the repertoire was profiled, and TCRdb retains in-frame clones only, with some absent. Among around 71,000 clones listed, approximately 89% were seen once. The sample consisted of peripheral blood. The origin of the receptors is a woman aged 60 to 75 with acute or convalescent COVID-19.

J is TRBJ1-1 and V is TRBV19; D uncertain. The CDR3 is 11 residues long. Germline V CDR1 and CDR2: LNHDA, SQIVND (reference sequence). V was shortened by 4 bases and J by 7 bases, with 7 bases between the two germline ends. CDR3 nucleotides: TGTGCCAGTAGTAGGAGTTTTGAAGCTTTCTTT. It translates to CASSRSFEAFF.

The chain couples TRBV4-1 to TRBJ2-1, with unresolved D. The CDR3 is made up of 11 amino acids. The germline V and J ends were trimmed by 3 bases and 10 bases, with 7 bases remaining between them. Germline V gene data show CDR1 as MGHRA and CDR2 as YSYEKL. This CDR3 reads CASSHRQEQFF. Here the CDR3 DNA reads TGCGCCAGCAGCCATAGACAAGAGCAGTTCTTC.

The chain carries TRBV7-9 and TRBJ1-1; D remains ambiguous. The V end lost 0 bases, the J end lost 11 bases, and 10 bases lay between the germline ends. The CDR3 has 12 amino acids. Per germline, CDR1 SEHNR and CDR2 FQNEAQ (reference sequence). CDR3 sequence reads: CASSLAEGMAFF. CDR3 nucleotides: TGTGCCAGCAGCTTAGCGGAGGGCATGGCTTTCTTT.

This sequence joins TRBV6-2 or TRBV6-3 and TRBJ1-1, with 7 bases lining up with TRBD1. This CDR3 contains 14 residues. CDR1 and CDR2 (germline): MNHEY, SVGEGT. Unmatched junction bases numbered 7, after V lost 6 bases and J lost 3 bases. CDR3 in DNA: TGTGCCAGCAGCCTGAGGACAGGTTACACTGAAGCTTTCTTT. Encoded protein: CASSLRTGYTEAFF.

This clone was seen a handful of times. In DNA, the CDR3 is TGTGCCAGCAGCTTAGGGACTTACGAGCAGTACTTC. This sequence encodes CASSLGTYEQYF. V usage is TRBV7-8 and J usage is TRBJ2-7; a possible D gene is TRBD2 (5 bases). Trimming took 1 base from V and 4 from J, leaving 5 bases between them. The V gene's germline CDR1 is SGHVS and CDR2 FQNEAQ. The CDR3 sequence is 12 residues long.

The chain employs TRBV18 and TRBJ2-3; the D is unclear. The CDR3 has 16 residues. Per the germline V gene, CDR1 is KGHSH and CDR2 is LQKENI. With 0 bases removed from V and 1 base from J, the gap between germline ends came to 11 bases. The CDR3 spells CASSPPRNQGTDTQYF. Here the CDR3 DNA reads TGTGCCAGCTCACCACCCCGTAATCAGGGCACAGATACGCAGTATTTT.

This clone was detected once. This sequence joins TRBV6-2 or TRBV6-3 and TRBJ2-1; 10 bases line up with TRBD1. This CDR3 is built from 14 residues. CDR1 is MNHEY, CDR2 SVGEGT, per germline. Trimming at V came to 6 bases and at J to 6 bases, leaving 5 bases not matched to a gene. The CDR3 DNA reads TGTGCCAGCAGCCGGGACAGGGGCACCAATGAGCAGTTCTTC. It codes for CASSRDRGTNEQFF.

This CDR3 is CASSFNRNTEAFF. CDR3 nucleotide sequence: TGTGCCAGCAGCTTTAACAGAAACACTGAAGCTTTCTTT. The chain employs TRBV7-2 and TRBJ1-1; D uncertain. Germline CDR1 reads SGHTA; CDR2 reads FQGNSA. V was clipped by 3 bases and J by 2 bases, with 7 bases between them. The CDR3 is made up of 13 amino acids.

The gene calls are TRBV10-2 and TRBJ2-7; 11 bases line up with TRBD2. This CDR3 is 16 amino acids long. Germline CDR1 reads WSHSY; CDR2 reads SAAADI. Unmatched junction bases numbered 5, after V lost 0 bases and J lost 4 bases. CDR3 protein: CASSESGLAGQYEQYF. CDR3 coding DNA: TGCGCCAGCAGTGAGTCAGGACTAGCGGGCCAATACGAGCAGTACTTC.

In DNA, the CDR3 is TGTGCCAGCATAACGGGTGTTGGCAGGGGAAATTCACCCCTCCACTTT. Its protein is CASITGVGRGNSPLHF. The J gene is TRBJ1-6, the V gene TRBV28, with D possibly TRBD1 on 6 matching bases. The germline V and J ends were trimmed by 7 bases and 7 bases, with 20 bases remaining between them. Germline V gives CDR1 MDHEN, CDR2 SYDVKM. This CDR3 contains 16 residues.

The rearrangement joins TRBV13 to TRBJ2-7, with D possibly TRBD1 on 5 matching bases. The V and J ends lost 2 bases and 6 bases respectively, with 14 bases between them. This CDR3 has 14 residues. The germline CDR1 and CDR2 sequences are PRHDT and FYEKMQ (reference sequence). In DNA, the CDR3 is TGTGCCAGCAGCTTAATCCAGGGATTAGGCGAGCAGTACTTC. Its protein is CASSLIQGLGEQYF.

The chain carries TRBV11-3 and TRBJ2-1; 8 bases match TRBD2. The CDR3 sequence is 15 residues long. The ends lost 1 base at V and 2 bases at J; junction bases unmatched: 1. The germline gives CDR1 SGHNT, CDR2 YENEEA. The DNA of the CDR3 is TGTGCCAGCAGCTTAGCGGGGGGGACCTACAATGAGCAGTTCTTC. Protein: CASSLAGGTYNEQFF.

The chain links TRBV4-3 to TRBJ2-7, with 10 positions matching TRBD2. The germline CDR1 and CDR2 sequences are LGHNA and YSLEER. The CDR3 has 16 amino acids. The V gene end was trimmed by 0 bases and the J gene end by 3 bases; junction bases not matched to a gene: 5. The CDR3 DNA follows: TGCGCCAGCAGCCAAGACCTAGCGGGGGTTATCTACGAGCAGTACTTC. The encoded protein is CASSQDLAGVIYEQYF.

This sequence joins TRBV18 and TRBJ1-5; D uncertain. This CDR3 has 15 amino acids. Germline V CDR1 and CDR2: KGHSH, LQKENI. V was trimmed by 6 bases and J by 2 bases, leaving 14 bases between them. CDR3 bases: TGTGCCAGCTCGGCCGCTCATTCCGGCAATCAGCCCCAGCATTTT. Translating gives CASSAAHSGNQPQHF.

The chain combines TRBV6-6 with TRBJ2-5; possibly TRBD2 for D (7 bases). This CDR3 comprises 16 residues. Between the trimmed V and J ends, which lost 2 bases and 2 bases, there was a span of 15 bases. Germline loops: CDR1 MNHNY, CDR2 SVGAGI (reference sequence). Here the CDR3 DNA reads TGTGCCAGCAGTTACCCGTCGGGGGGCGGACAAGAGACCCAGTACTTC. The encoded protein is CASSYPSGGGQETQYF.

This clone was observed a single time. V usage is TRBV6-2 or TRBV6-3 and J usage is TRBJ2-7; 11 positions match TRBD2. V was pared by 4 bases and J by 0 bases, with 5 bases of the junction left unmatched. The length of the CDR3 is 16 residues. Germline V gene data show CDR1 as MNHEY and CDR2 as SVGEGT. This CDR3 reads CASSSPGLAVSYEQYF. DNA of the CDR3: TGTGCCAGCAGTTCCCCGGGACTAGCGGTCTCCTACGAGCAGTACTTC.

This clone was seen a handful of times. In nucleotides, the CDR3 is TGTGCCAGCAGGCCTACAGGGAGAACTGAAGCTTTCTTT. As protein: CASRPTGRTEAFF. The V call is TRBV28, the J call TRBJ1-1; tentative D call: TRBD1 (6 bases). The CDR3 is 13 residues long. Germline lookup yields CDR1 MDHEN and CDR2 SYDVKM. The V end was cut by 6 bases, the J end by 5 bases, with 13 bases between.

The chain joins TRBV6-6 to TRBJ2-7; 15 nucleotides align to TRBD2. The CDR3 totals 18 residues. The V segment lost 5 bases and the J segment 5 bases; nucleotides outside the gene matches: 13. Germline V gives CDR1 MNHNY, CDR2 SVGAGI (reference sequence). This chain's CDR3 is CASSRDVPGTSGRHEQYF. The CDR3 region has the DNA TGTGCCAGCAGTCGGGACGTCCCCGGGACTAGCGGGAGGCACGAGCAGTACTTC.

The chain combines TRBV11-3 with TRBJ2-7; 9 bases align to TRBD1. Trimming removed 3 bases from V and 3 bases from J; junction bases left unmatched: 6. The CDR3 loop spans 15 amino acids. CDR1 is SGHNT and CDR2 is YENEEA in the germline V gene. CDR3 DNA sequence: TGTGCCAGCAGCTTCCGCGGGACAGGGAGCTACGAGCAGTACTTC. This encodes CASSFRGTGSYEQYF.